Below, 7 T cell receptor beta chains from the same sample are listed, as sequenced in a study of blood T cell repertoires in COVID-19. Profiling relied on immunoSEQ multiplex PCR, and the TCRdb table lists in-frame clones only, not all of them. The repertoire holds fewer than 200,000 clones, 79% seen once, with 15% to 20% in the top ten. Source material: PBMCs or T cells enriched from blood (not recorded which). These receptors were obtained from a woman between 65 and 79 years old in a cohort exposed to, infected with or recovered from COVID-19 (not recorded which).

The chain employs TRBV7-9 and TRBJ1-2; 9 bases are shared with TRBD1. Trimming took 5 bases from V and 2 from J; bases not matched to a gene: 0. CDR3 length equals 13 residues. Germline V CDR1 and CDR2: SEHNR, FQNEAQ (reference sequence). CDR3 sequence reads: CASSGQGNYGYTF. The CDR3 region has the DNA TGTGCCAGCAGCGGACAGGGGAACTATGGCTACACCTTC.

The chain carries TRBV10-3 and TRBJ2-7, with a tentative D call TRBD1 (6 bases). Germline V lookup: CDR1 ENHRY, CDR2 SYGVKD. The CDR3 runs to 14 residues. V dropped 0 bases and J dropped 5 bases, with 11 bases sitting between them. CDR3 sequence (DNA): TGTGCCATCAGTGAGTCGCGGTCAGGGGACGAGCAGTACTTC. Protein sequence: CAISESRSGDEQYF.

This clone was seen a few times. This sequence joins TRBV4-2 and TRBJ1-1, with 7 bases that match TRBD1. V dropped 2 bases and J dropped 0; count of bases not matched to a gene: 6. This CDR3 region has 16 residues. Germline CDR1 is LGHNA and CDR2 is YNFKEQ. DNA for the CDR3: TGTGCCAGCAGCCAAAGACAGGGCGGCATGAACACTGAAGCTTTCTTT. It specifies CASSQRQGGMNTEAFF.

This chain uses TRBV9 with TRBJ1-3, with no clear D. This CDR3 contains 15 residues. V was shortened by 0 bases and J by 0 bases, with 7 bases between the two germline ends. The germline CDR1 and CDR2 sequences are SGDLS and YYNGEE. The CDR3 is CASSVDSHSGNTIYF. The CDR3, as DNA: TGTGCCAGCAGCGTAGATTCACACTCTGGAAACACCATATATTTT.

In its sample, this clone was seen a few times. This chain joins TRBV19 and TRBJ2-7; maybe TRBD1 (5 bases). CDR3 length equals 15 residues. The ends were cut back, 0 bases at V and 2 bases at J, with 11 bases in the middle. Germline CDR1 and CDR2: LNHDA and SQIVND (reference sequence). The CDR3 sequence: CASSIELGATYEQYF. The CDR3 DNA follows: TGTGCCAGTAGTATAGAGCTAGGGGCGACCTACGAGCAGTACTTC.

V gene TRBV11-3 combines with J gene TRBJ2-7, with 14 bases identical to TRBD2. CDR1 and CDR2 (germline): SGHNT, YENEEA. Unmatched junction bases numbered 2, after V lost 4 bases and J lost 3 bases. The CDR3 loop spans 15 amino acids. This CDR3 reads CASSSGLAGDYEQYF. CDR3 coding DNA: TGTGCCAGCAGCTCGGGACTAGCGGGGGACTACGAGCAGTACTTC.

V usage is TRBV15 and J usage is TRBJ2-5; D perhaps matches TRBD1 (6 bases). This CDR3 spans 15 amino acids. Germline lookup yields CDR1 LNHNV and CDR2 YYDKDF (reference sequence). V was cut by 1 base and J by 2 bases, with 11 bases left in between. CDR3 sequence reads: CATSRAGEGQETQYF. DNA for the CDR3: TGTGCCACCAGCAGAGCAGGGGAAGGGCAAGAGACCCAGTACTTC.